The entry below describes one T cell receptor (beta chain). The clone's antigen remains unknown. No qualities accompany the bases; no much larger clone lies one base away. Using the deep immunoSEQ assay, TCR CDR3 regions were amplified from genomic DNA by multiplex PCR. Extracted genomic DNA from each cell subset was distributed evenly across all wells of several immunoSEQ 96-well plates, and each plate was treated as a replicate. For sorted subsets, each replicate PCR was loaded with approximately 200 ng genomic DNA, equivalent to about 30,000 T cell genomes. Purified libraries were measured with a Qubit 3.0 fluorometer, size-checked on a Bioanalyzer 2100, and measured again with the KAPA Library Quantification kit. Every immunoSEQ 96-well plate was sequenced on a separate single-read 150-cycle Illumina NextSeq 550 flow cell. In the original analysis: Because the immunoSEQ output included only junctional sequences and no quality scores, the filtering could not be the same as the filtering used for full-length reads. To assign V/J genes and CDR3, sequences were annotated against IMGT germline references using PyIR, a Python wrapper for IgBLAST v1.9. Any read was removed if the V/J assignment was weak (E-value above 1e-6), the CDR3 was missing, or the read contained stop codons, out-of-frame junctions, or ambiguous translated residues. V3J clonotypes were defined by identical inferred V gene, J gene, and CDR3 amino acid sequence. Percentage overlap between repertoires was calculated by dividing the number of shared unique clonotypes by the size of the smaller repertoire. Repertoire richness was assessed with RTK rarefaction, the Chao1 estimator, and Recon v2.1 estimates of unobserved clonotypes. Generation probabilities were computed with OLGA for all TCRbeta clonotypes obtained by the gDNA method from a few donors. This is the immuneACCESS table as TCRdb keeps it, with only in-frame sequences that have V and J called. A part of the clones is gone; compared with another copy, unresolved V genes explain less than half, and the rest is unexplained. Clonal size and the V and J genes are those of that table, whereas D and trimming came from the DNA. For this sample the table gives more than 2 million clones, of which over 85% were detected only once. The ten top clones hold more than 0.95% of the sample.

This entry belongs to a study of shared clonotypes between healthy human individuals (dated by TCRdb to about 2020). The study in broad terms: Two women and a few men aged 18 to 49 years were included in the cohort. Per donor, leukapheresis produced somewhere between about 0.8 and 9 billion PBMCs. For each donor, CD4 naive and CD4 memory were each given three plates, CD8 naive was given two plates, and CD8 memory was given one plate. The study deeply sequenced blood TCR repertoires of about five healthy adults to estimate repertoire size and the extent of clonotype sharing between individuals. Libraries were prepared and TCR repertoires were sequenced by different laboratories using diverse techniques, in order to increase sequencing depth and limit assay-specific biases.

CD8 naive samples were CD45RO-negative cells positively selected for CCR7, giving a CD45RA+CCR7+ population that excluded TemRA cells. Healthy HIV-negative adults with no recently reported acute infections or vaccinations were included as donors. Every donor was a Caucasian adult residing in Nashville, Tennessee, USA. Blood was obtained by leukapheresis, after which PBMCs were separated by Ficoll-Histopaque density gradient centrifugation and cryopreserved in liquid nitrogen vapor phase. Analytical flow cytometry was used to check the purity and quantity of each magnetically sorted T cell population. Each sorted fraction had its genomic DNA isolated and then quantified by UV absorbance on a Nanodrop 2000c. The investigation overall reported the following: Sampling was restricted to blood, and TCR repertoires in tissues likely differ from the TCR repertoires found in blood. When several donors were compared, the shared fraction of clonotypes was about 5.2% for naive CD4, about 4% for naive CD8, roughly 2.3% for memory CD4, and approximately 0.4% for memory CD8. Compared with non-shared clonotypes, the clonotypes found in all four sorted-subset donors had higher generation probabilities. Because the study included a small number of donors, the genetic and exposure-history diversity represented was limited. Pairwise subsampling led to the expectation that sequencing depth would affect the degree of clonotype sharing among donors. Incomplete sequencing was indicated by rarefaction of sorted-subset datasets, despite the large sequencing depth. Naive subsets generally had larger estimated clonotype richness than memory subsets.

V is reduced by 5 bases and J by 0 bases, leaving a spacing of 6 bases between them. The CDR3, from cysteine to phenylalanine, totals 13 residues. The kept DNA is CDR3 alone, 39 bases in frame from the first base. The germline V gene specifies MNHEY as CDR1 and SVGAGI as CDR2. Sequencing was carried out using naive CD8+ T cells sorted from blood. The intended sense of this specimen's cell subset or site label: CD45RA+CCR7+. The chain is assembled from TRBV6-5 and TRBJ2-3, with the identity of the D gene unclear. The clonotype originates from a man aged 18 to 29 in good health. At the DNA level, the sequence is TGTGCCAGCAGTACCCCTAGCACAGATACGCAGTATTTT. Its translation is CASSTPSTDTQYF.